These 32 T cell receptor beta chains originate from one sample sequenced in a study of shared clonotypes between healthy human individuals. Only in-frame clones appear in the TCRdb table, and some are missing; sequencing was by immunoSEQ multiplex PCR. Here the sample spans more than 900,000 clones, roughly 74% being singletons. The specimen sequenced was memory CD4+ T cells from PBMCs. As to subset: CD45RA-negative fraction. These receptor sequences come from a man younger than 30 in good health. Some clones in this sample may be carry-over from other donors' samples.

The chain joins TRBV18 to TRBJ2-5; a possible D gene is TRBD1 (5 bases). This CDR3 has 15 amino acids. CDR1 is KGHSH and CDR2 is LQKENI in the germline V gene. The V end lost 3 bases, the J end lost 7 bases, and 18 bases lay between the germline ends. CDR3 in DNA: TGTGCCAGCTCACCCCCCGAAGGGGCTGGTGGGACCCAGTACTTC. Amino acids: CASSPPEGAGGTQYF.

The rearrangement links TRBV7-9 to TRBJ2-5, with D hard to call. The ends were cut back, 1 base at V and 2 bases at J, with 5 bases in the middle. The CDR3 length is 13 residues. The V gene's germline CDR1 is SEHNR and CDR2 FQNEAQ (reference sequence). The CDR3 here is CASSLERQETQYF. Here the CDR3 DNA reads TGTGCCAGCAGCTTAGAAAGGCAAGAGACCCAGTACTTC.

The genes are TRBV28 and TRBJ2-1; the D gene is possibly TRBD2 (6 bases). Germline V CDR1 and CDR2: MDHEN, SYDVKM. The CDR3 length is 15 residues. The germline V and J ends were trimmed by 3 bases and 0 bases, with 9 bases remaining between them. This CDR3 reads CASSLGGVSYNEQFF. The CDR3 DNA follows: TGTGCCAGCAGTTTGGGCGGGGTCTCCTACAATGAGCAGTTCTTC.

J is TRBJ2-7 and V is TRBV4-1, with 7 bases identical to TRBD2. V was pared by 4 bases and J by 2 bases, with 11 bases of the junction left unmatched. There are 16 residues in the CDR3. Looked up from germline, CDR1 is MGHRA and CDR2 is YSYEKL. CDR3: CASSREKRDPTYEQYF. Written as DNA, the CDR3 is TGCGCCAGCAGCCGCGAAAAGCGGGACCCAACCTACGAGCAGTACTTC.

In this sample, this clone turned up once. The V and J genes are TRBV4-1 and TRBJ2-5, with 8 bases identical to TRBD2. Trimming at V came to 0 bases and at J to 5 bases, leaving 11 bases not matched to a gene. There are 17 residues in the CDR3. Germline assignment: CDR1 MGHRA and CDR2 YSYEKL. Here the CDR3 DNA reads TGCGCCAGCAGCCAAGAAACCGGACCAGGCGGGAGGGAGACCCAGTACTTC. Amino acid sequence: CASSQETGPGGRETQYF.

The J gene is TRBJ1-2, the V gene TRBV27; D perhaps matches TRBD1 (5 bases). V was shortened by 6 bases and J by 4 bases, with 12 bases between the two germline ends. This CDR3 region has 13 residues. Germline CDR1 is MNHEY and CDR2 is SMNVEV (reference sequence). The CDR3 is CASRGRSIYGYTF. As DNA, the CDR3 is TGTGCCAGCAGGGGACGGTCTATCTATGGCTACACCTTC.

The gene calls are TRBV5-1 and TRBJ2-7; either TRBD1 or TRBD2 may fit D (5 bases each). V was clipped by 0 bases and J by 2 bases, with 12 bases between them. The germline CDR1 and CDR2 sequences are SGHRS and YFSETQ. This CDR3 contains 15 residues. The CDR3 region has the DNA TGCGCCAGCAGCTTGGGGGACCCGGAGGCCTACGAGCAGTACTTC. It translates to CASSLGDPEAYEQYF.

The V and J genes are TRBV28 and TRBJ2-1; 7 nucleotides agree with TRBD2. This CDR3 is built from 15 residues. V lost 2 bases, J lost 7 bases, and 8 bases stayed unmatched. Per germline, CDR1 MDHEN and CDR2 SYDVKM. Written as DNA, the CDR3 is TGTGCCAGCAGTTTAGGGCGGGAGAGGAAAAATGAGCAGTTCTTC. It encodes CASSLGRERKNEQFF.

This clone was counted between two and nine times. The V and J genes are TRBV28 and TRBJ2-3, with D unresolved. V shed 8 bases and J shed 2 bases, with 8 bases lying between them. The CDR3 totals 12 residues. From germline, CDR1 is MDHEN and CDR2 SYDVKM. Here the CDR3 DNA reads TGTGCCAGCGGCTCACACACAGATACGCAGTATTTT. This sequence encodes CASGSHTDTQYF.

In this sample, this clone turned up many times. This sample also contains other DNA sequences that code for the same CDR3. The CDR3: CSVRLSGAGGEQFF. The CDR3 region has the DNA TGCAGCGTTCGGTTGTCGGGGGCGGGTGGTGAGCAGTTCTTC. The chain combines TRBV29-1 with TRBJ2-1, with D perhaps assigned TRBD1 or TRBD2 (6 bases each). In germline, CDR1 is SQVTM, CDR2 ANQGSEA. The CDR3 sequence is 14 residues long. V was trimmed by 5 bases and J by 9 bases, leaving 20 bases between them.

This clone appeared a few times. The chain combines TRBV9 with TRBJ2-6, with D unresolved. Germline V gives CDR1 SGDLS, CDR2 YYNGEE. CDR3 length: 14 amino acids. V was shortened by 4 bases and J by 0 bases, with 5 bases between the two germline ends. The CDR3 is CASSRSSGANVLTF. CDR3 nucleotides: TGTGCCAGCAGCAGGAGCTCTGGGGCCAACGTCCTGACTTTC.

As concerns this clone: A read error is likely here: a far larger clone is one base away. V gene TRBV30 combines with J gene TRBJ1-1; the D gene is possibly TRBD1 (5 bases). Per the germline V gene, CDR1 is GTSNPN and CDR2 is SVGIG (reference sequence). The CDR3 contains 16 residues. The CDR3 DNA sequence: TGTGCCTGGAGTGCGTTCCCTCGGGGACCCAACACTGAAGCTTCCTTT. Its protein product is CAWSAFPRGPNTEASF.

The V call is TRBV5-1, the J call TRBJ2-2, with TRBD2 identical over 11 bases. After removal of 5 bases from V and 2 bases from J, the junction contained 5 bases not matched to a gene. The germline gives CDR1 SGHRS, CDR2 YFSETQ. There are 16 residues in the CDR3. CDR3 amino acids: CASSTGLAGNTGELFF. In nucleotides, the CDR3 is TGCGCCAGCAGTACTGGACTAGCGGGTAACACCGGGGAGCTGTTTTTT.

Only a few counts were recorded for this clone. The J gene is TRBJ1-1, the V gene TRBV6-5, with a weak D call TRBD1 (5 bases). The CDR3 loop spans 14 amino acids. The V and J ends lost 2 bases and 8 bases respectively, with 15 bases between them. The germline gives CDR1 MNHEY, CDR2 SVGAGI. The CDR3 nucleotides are TGTGCCAGCAGTTACAGCGACAGAGTTATAGAAGCTTTCTTT. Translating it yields CASSYSDRVIEAFF.

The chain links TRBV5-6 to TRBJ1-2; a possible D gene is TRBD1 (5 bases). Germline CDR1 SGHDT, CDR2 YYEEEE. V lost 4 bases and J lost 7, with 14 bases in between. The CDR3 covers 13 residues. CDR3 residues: CASSGSRGVGYTF. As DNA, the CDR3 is TGTGCCAGCAGCGGGAGCCGAGGGGTTGGCTACACCTTC.

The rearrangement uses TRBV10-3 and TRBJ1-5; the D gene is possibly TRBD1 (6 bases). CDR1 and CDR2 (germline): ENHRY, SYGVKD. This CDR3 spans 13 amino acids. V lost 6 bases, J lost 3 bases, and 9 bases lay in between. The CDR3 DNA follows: TGTGCCATCAGGCAGGGGATCAATCAGCCCCAGCATTTT. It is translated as CAIRQGINQPQHF.

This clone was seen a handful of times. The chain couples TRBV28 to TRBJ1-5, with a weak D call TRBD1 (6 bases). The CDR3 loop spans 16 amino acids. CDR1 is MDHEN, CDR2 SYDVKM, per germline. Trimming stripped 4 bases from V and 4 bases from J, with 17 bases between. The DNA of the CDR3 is TGTGCCAGCAGTTCGGTAACAGGGAGAGGAAATCAGCCCCAGCATTTT. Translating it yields CASSSVTGRGNQPQHF.

CDR3: CSVERRQGDGYTF. The CDR3 DNA reads TGCAGCGTTGAAAGACGGCAGGGTGATGGCTACACCTTC. The J gene is TRBJ1-2, the V gene TRBV29-1, with D maybe TRBD1 (5 bases). The V and J ends lost 2 bases and 6 bases respectively, with 13 bases between them. The CDR3 loop spans 13 amino acids. Looked up from germline, CDR1 is SQVTM and CDR2 is ANQGSEA.

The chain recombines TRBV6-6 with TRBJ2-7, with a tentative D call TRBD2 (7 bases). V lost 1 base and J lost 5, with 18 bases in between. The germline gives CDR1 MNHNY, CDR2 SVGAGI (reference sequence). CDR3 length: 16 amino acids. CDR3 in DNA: TGTGCCAGCAGTTACTTAGGGGGGGGAGGTAAAAACGAGCAGTACTTC. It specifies CASSYLGGGGKNEQYF.

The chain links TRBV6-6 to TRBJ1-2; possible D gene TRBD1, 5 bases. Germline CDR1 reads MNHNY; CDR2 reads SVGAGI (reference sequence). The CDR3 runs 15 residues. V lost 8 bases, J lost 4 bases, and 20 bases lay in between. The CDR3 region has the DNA TGTGCCAGCGCCCCTGGCGGCAGGGTAGTCTATGGCTACACCTTC. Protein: CASAPGGRVVYGYTF.

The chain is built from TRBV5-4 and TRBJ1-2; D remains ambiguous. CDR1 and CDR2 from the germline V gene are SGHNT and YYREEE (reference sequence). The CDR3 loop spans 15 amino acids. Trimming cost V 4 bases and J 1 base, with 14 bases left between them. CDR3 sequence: CASSPPQQINYGYTF. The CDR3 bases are TGTGCCAGCAGCCCACCACAGCAAATTAACTATGGCTACACCTTC.

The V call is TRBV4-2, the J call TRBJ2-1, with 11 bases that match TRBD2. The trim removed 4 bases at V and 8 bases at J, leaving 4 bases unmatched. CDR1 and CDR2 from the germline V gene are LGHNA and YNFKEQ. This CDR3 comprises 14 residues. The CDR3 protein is CASSPTSGRDEQFF. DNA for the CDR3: TGTGCCAGCAGCCCCACTAGCGGGAGAGATGAGCAGTTCTTC.

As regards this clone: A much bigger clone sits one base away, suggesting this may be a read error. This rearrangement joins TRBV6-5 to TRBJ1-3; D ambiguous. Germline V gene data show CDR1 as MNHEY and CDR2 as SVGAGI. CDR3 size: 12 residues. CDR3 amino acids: CASIGSQNTRYF. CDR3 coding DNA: TGTGCCAGTATTGGTTCCCAAAACACCAGATATTTT.

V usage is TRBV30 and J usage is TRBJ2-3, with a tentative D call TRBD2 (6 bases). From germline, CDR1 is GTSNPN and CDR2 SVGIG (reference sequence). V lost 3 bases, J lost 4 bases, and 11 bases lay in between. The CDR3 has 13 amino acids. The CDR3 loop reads CAWSALAADTQYF. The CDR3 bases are TGTGCCTGGAGCGCACTAGCCGCAGATACGCAGTATTTT.

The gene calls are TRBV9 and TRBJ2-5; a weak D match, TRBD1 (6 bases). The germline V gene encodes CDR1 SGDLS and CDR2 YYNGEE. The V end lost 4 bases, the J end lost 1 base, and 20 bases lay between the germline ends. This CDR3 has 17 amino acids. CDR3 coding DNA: TGTGCCAGCAGCTTAGGGGCTCGAGGGGGTATCCAAGAGACCCAGTACTTC. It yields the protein CASSLGARGGIQETQYF.

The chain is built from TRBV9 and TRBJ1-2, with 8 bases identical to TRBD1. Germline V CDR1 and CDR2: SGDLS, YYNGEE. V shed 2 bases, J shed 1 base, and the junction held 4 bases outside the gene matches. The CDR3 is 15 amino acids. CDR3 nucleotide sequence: TGTGCCAGCAGCGTCCGGGACAGGTATAACTATGGCTACACCTTC. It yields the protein CASSVRDRYNYGYTF.

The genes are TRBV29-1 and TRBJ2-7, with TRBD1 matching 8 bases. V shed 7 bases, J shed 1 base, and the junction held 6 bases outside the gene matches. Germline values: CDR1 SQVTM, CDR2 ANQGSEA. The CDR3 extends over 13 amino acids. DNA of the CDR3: TGCAGCGCTGGGCGGACAGGGTCCTACGAGCAGTACTTC. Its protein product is CSAGRTGSYEQYF.

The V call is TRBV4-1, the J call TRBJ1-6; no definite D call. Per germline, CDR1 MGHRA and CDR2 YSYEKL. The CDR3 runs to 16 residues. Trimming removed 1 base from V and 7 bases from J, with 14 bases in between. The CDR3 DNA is TGCGCCAGCAGCCAAGCCGGAATGGCTTGGAATTCACCCCTCCACTTT. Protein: CASSQAGMAWNSPLHF.

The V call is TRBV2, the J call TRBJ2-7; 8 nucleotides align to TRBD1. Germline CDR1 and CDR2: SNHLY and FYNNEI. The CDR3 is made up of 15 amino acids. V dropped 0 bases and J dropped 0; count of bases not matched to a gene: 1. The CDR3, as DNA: TGTGCCAGCAGTGAAGCCACAGGGGGCTCCTACGAGCAGTACTTC. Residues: CASSEATGGSYEQYF.

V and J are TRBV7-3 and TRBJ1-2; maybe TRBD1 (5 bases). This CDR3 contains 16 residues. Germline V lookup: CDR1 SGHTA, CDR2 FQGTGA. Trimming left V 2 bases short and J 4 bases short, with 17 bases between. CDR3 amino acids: CASSLGFGHTSYGYTF. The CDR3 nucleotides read TGTGCCAGCAGCTTAGGTTTTGGACATACCTCCTATGGCTACACCTTC.

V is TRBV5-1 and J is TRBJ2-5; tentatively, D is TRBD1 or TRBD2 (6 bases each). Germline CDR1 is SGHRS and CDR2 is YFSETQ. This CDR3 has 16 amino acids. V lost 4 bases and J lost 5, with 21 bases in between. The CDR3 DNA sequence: TGCGCCAGCAGCGTAACCGGGACATCCCGGGGGGAGACCCAGTACTTC. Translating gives CASSVTGTSRGETQYF.

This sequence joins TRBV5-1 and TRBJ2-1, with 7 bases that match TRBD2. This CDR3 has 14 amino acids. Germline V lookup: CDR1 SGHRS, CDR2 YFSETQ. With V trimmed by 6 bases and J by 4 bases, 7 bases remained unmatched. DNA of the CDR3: TGCGCCAGCAAGGCACTAGCGACGTACAATGAGCAGTTCTTC. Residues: CASKALATYNEQFF. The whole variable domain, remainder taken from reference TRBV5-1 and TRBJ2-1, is KAGVTQTPRYLIKTRGQQVTLSCSPISGHRSVSWYQQTPGQGLQFLFEYFSETQRNKGNFPGRFSGRQFSNSRSEMNVSTLELGDSALYLCASKALATYNEQFFGPGTRLTVL.